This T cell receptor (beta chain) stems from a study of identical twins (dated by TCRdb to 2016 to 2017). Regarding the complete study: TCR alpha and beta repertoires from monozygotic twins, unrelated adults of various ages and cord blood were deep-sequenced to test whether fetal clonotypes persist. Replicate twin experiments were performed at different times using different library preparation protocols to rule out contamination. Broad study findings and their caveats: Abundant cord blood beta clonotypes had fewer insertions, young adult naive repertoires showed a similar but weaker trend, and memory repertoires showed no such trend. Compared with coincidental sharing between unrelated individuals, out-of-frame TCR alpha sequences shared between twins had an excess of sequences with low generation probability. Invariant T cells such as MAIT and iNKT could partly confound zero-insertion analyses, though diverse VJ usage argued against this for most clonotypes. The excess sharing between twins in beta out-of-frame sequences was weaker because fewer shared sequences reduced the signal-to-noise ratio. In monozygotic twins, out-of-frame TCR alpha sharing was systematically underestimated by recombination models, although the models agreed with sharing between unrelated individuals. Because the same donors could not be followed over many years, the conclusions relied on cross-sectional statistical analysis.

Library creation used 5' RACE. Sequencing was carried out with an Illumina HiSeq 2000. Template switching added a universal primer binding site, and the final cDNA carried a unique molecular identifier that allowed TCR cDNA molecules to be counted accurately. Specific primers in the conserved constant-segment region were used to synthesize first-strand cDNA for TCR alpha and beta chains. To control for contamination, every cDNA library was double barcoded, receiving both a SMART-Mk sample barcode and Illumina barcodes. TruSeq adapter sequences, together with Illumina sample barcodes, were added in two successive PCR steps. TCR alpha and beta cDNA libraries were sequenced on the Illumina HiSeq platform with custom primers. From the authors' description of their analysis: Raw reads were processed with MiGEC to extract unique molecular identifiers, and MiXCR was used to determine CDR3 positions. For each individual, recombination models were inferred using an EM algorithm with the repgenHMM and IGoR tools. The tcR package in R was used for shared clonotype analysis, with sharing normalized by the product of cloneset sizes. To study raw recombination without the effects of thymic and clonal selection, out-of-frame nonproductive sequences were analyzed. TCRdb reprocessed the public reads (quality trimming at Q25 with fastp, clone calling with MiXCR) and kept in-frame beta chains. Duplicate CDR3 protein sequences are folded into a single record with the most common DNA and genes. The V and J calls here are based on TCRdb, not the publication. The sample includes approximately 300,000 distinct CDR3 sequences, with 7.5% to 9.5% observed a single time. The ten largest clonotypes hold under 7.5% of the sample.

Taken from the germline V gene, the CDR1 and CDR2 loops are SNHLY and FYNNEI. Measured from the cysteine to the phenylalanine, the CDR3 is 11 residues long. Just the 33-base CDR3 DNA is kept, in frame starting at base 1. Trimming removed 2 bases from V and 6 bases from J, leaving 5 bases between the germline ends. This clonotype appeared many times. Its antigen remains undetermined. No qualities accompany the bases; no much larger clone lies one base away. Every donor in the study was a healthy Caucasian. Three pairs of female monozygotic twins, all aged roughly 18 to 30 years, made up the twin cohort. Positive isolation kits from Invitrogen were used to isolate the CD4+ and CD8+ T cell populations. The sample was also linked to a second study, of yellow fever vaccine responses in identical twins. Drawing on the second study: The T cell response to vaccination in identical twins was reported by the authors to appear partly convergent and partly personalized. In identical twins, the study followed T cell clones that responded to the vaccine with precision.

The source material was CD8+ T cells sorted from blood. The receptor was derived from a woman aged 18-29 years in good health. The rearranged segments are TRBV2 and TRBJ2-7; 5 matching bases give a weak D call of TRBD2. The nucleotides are TGTGCCAGCAGTGAACGGGGCGAGCAGTACTTC. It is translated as CASSERGEQYF.